This TCR beta chain derives from a study of T cells in Graves' hyperthyroidism and ophthalmopathy (dated by TCRdb to 2018 to 2020). Broadly, across the study: Peripheral blood was sampled at the time of initial diagnosis, prior to any treatment. After blood sampling, hyperthyroidism patients were treated with methimazole at a starting dose of 30 mg daily, and ophthalmopathy patients were treated with high-dose intravenous methylprednisolone. Prospective prediction of ophthalmopathy was tested in an independent validation cohort consisting of some 18 hyperthyroidism patients and 15 or so patients who later progressed to ophthalmopathy. The study also compared thyroid tissue and blood T-cell repertoires from several Graves' hyperthyroidism patients. To identify TCR V-J signatures that set the groups apart, the researchers used a discovery cohort of more than 95 patients, made up of under 45 with Graves' ophthalmopathy and some 56 with stable Graves' hyperthyroidism. For training and testing, the roughly 97 patients in the discovery cohort were randomly divided in a 7:3 ratio. According to the paper, TCR Vbeta CDR3 sequencing was carried out on 135 peripheral blood samples, which came from fewer than 50 ophthalmopathy, 70 to 80 hyperthyroidism and roughly 17 progressor patients. Points the paper makes about the study in general: A 13 V-J signature model separated ophthalmopathy from stable hyperthyroidism, with 87.88% sensitivity and just under 84% specificity in cross-validation and 80%/75% in testing. During validation, the model predicted progression to ophthalmopathy a median of around 6 months ahead of onset, with roughly 65% sensitivity and 72.22% specificity. Most expanded thyroid clonotypes (frequency above 0.001) were also detected in blood, suggesting blood repertoires may reflect thyroid immune responses. No statistical method was used to fix the sample size in advance, and group allocation was not hidden from the investigators.

Amplification of TCR beta CDR3 regions was carried out from RNA transcripts. A first-round RT-PCR of the TCR CDR3 used the HTBI primer set with the Qiagen OneStep RT-PCR kit. A second multiplex PCR round built the libraries, followed by size selection and purification. Libraries were sequenced paired-end with 100 bp reads on an Illumina HiSeq2000. On the study's bioinformatics: Raw data were processed with SOAPnuke, discarding reads with adapters, uncalled bases, mean Phred below 15, or no exact constant-primer or identifier match. COPE v1.2.5 was used to merge the high-quality paired reads, and each unique nucleotide sequence was defined as a clonotype. Clonotypes were aligned to IMGT TRBV, TRBD and TRBJ reference segments using MiTCR v1.1. The analysis was restricted to V-J combinations with a frequency above 0.0001, which together covered 99% to 99.2% of the repertoires. The TCS score was defined as F50 (clonal expansion) divided by E x V (chaos), with BLOSUM62-based TCRdist calculated between CDR3 peptides within each V-J. Welch's t-statistics and random forest reduced roughly 530 V-J features to 13, which were used in a naive Bayes classifier (R e1071). TCRdb reran the public reads through fastp at Q25 and MiXCR, keeping productive beta chains. CDR3 protein sequences are deduplicated, and each keeps its most common genes and DNA. The V and J calls were not made by the authors but by TCRdb's processing. The sample records roughly 510,000 distinct CDR3 sequences, more than 20% of which are singletons. The ten top clones hold about 25% of the sample.

Stable Graves' hyperthyroidism was defined as no progression to ophthalmopathy during 18 months of follow-up. Hyperthyroidism patients were aged 18 to 65 years and newly diagnosed, with disease duration of less than 2 months. Exclusion was applied to patients with uncontrolled infections, other autoimmune diseases, pregnancy or lactation. Diagnoses relied on clinical symptoms, serum thyroxine and TRAb, thyroid ultrasound and orbital computed tomography. Ficoll-Paque density gradient centrifugation was used to isolate PBMCs from around 10 ml of fresh peripheral blood. Total RNA was extracted with Trizol reagent, and quality was checked on an Agilent 2100 Bioanalyzer. This clonotype was detected many times. Its antigen specificity is not known. No quality values exist for individual bases; no much larger clone is one base distant. The junction carries 9 bases between V and J, which are trimmed by 3 bases and 1 base respectively. CDR1 MNHEY and CDR2 SVGAGI were looked up in the germline V gene. Including cysteine and phenylalanine, the CDR3 has 15 amino acids. Only the CDR3 region is kept as DNA, spanning 45 bases read in frame from base 1.

The sequence is built from TRBV6-5 and TRBJ2-2, with a weak D call of TRBD1 (5 bases match). Source material: blood. The clonotype comes from a man aged 18 to 35 with Graves' hyperthyroidism. CDR3 sequence: CASSYSDRNTGELFF. The DNA is TGTGCCAGCAGTTATAGTGACAGGAACACCGGGGAGCTGTTTTTT.